Below, one T cell receptor beta chain is given with its context. The data were taken from a study of blood T cell repertoires in COVID-19. Across the whole study: COVID-19 samples collected from the United States, Italy and Spain covered acute and convalescent phases. PBMCs, B-cell-depleted T cells, or T cells were the source of the cDNA or gDNA that made up the material.

Which cohort a participant joined came from the clinical history participants gave. Sequenced by immunoSEQ multiplex PCR; TCRdb stores in-frame clones only, minus some. The table shows 350,000 or so clones, with about nine tenths occurring only once. The germline V gene has CDR1 GTSNPN and CDR2 SVGIG (reference sequence). With 3 bases removed from V and 1 base from J, the gap between germline ends came to 6 bases. CDR3 length equals 13 residues. Sequencing input: PBMCs or T cells enriched from blood (not recorded which). The clonotype comes from a woman in her twenties or thirties who had been exposed to COVID-19. The V and J genes are TRBV30 and TRBJ2-2; tentatively, D is TRBD1 (6 bases). CDR3 DNA: TGTGCCTGGAGACAGGGGAACACCGGGGAGCTGTTTTTT. This sequence encodes CAWRQGNTGELFF. The full variable domain, with the rest looked up from reference TRBV30 and TRBJ2-2, is SQTIHQWPATLVQPVGSPLSLECTVEGTSNPNLYWYRQAAGRGLQLLFYSVGIGQISSEVPQNLSASRPQDRQFILSSKKLLLSDSGFYLCAWRQGNTGELFFGEGSRLTVL.